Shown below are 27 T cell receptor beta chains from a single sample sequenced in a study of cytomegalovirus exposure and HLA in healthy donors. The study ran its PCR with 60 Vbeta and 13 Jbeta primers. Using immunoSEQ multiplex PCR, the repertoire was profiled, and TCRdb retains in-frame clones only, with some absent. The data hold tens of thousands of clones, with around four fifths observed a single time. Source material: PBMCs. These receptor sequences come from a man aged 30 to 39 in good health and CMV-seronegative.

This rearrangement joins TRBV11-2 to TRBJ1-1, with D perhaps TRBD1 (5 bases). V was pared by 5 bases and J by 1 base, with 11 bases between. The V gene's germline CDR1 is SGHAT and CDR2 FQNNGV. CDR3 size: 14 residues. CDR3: CASSIGAENTEAFF. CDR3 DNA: TGTGCCAGCAGCATAGGGGCCGAGAACACTGAAGCTTTCTTT.

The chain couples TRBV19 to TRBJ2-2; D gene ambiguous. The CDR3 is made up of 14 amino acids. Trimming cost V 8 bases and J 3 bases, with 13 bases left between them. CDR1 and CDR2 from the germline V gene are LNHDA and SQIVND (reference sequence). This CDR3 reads CASHADTYTGELFF. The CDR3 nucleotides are TGTGCCAGTCATGCTGACACGTACACCGGGGAGCTGTTTTTT.

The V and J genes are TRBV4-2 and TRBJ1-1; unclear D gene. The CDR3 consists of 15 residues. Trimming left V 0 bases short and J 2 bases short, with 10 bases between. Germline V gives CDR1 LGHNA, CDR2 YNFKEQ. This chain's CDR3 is CASSQESGYNTEAFF. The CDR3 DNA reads TGTGCCAGCAGCCAAGAATCAGGTTACAACACTGAAGCTTTCTTT.

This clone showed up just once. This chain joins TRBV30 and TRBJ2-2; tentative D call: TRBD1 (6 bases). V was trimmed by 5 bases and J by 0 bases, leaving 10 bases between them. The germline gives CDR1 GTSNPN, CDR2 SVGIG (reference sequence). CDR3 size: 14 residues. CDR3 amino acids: CAWETGTNTGELFF. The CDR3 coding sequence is TGTGCCTGGGAAACAGGGACGAACACCGGGGAGCTGTTTTTT.

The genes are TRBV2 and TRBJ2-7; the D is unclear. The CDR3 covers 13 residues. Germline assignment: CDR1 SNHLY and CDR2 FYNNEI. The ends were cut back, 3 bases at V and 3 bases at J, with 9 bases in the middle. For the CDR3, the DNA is TGTGCCAGCAGTGAGGCAGGATACTACGAGCAGTACTTC. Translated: CASSEAGYYEQYF.

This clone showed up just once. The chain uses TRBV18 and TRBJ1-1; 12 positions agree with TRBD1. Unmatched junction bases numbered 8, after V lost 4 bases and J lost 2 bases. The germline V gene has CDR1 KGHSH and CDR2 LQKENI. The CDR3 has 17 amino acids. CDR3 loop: CASSRSMGQGANTEAFF. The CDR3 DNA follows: TGTGCCAGCTCACGATCAATGGGACAGGGGGCTAACACTGAAGCTTTCTTT.

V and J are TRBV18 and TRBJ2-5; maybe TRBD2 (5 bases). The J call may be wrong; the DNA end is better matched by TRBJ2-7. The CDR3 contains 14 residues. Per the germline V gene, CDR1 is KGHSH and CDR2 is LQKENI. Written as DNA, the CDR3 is TGTGCCAGCTCACCACCGGCGGGCTCCTACGAGCAGTACTTC. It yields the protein CASSPPAGSYEQYF.

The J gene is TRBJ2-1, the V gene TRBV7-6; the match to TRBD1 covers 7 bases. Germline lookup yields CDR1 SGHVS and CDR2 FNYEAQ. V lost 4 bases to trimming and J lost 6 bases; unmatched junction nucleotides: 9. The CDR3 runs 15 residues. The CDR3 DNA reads TGTGCCAGCAGCTCAGGGACAGCCCAGTTCAATGAGCAGTTCTTC. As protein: CASSSGTAQFNEQFF.

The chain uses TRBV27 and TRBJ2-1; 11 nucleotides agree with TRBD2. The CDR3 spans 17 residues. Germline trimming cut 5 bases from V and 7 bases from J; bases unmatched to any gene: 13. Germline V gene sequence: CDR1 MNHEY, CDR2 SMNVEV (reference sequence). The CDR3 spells CASSPILAGGYSNEQFF. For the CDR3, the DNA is TGTGCCAGCAGTCCTATCCTAGCGGGGGGCTACTCTAATGAGCAGTTCTTC.

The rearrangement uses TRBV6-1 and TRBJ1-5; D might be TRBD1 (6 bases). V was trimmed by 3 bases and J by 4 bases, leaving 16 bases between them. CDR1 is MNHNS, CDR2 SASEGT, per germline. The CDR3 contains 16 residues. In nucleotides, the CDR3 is TGTGCCAGCAGTGATAACGCAGGGGCACCGAATCAGCCCCAGCATTTT. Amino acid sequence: CASSDNAGAPNQPQHF.

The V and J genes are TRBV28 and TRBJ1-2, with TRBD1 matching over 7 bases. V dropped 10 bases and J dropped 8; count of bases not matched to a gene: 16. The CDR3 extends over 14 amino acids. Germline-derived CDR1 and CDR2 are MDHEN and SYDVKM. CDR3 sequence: CATGPSRQGVGYTF. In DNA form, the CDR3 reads TGTGCCACAGGACCGAGCCGGCAGGGGGTCGGCTACACCTTC.

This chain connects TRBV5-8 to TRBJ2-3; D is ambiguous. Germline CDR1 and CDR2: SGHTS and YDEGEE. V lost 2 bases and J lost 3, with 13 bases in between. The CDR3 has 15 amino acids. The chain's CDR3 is CASSFGQPRTDTQYF. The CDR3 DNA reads TGTGCCAGCAGCTTTGGGCAGCCTCGTACAGATACGCAGTATTTT.

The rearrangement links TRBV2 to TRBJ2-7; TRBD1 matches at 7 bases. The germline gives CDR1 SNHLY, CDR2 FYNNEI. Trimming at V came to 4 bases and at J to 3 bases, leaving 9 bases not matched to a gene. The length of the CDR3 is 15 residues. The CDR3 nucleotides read TGTGCCAGCAGTGCCGGACAGGCCGTTTACTACGAGCAGTACTTC. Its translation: CASSAGQAVYYEQYF.

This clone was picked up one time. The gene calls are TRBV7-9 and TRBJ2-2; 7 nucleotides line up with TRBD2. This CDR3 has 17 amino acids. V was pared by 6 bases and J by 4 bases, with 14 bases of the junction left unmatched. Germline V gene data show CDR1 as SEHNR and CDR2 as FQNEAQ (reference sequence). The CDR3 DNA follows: TGTGCCAGCAGGAGACGGCCTGTGACTAGCCGCACCGGGGAGCTGTTTTTT. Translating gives CASRRRPVTSRTGELFF.

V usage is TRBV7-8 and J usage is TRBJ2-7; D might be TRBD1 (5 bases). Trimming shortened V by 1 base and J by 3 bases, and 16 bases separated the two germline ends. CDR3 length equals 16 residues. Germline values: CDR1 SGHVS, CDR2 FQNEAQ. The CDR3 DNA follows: TGTGCCAGCAGCTTAGAATCTCGGTACAGGCTCTACGAGCAGTACTTC. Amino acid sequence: CASSLESRYRLYEQYF.

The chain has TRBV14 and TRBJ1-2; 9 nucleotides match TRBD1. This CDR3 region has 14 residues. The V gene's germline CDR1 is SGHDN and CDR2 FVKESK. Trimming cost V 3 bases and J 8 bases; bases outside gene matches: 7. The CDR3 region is CASSQSGQGGGYTF. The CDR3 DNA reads TGTGCCAGCAGCCAGTCGGGACAGGGTGGAGGCTACACCTTC.

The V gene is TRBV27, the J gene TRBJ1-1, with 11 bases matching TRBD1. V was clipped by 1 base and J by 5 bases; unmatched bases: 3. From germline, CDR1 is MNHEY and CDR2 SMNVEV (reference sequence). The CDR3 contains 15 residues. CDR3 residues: CASSLYGTGGTEAFF. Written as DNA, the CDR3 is TGTGCCAGCAGTTTATACGGGACAGGGGGAACTGAAGCTTTCTTT.

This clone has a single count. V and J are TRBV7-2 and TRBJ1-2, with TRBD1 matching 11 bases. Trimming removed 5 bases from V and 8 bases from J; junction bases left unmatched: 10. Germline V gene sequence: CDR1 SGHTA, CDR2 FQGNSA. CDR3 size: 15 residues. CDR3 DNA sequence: TGTGCCAGCAGCCATGGACAGGGGGCGCGATTCGGCTACACCTTC. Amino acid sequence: CASSHGQGARFGYTF.

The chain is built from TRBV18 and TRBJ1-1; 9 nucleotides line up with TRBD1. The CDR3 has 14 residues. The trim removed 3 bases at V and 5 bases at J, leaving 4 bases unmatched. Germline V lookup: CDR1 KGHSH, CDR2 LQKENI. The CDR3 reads CASSPGTGRTEAFF. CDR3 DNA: TGTGCCAGCTCACCTGGGACAGGGCGTACTGAAGCTTTCTTT.

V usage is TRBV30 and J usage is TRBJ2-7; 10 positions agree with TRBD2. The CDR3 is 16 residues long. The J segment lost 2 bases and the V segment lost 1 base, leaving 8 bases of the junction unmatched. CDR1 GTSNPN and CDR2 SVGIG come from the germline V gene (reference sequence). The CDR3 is CAWSELRSGGAYEQYF. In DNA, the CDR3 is TGTGCCTGGAGTGAGCTAAGAAGCGGGGGGGCCTACGAGCAGTACTTC.

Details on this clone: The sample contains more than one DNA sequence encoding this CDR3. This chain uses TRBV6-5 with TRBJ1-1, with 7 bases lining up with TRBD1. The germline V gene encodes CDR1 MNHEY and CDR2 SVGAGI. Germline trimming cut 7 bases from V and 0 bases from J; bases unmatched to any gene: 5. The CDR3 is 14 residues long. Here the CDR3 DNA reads TGTGCCAGCACCAAACAGGGGATGAACACTGAAGCTTTCTTT. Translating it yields CASTKQGMNTEAFF.

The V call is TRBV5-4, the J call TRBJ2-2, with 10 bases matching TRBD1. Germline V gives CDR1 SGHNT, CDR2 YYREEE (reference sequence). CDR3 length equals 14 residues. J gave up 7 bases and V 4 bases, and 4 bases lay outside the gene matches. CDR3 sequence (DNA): TGTGCCAGCAGCCGAGACAGGGGGCACGGGGAGCTGTTTTTT. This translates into CASSRDRGHGELFF.

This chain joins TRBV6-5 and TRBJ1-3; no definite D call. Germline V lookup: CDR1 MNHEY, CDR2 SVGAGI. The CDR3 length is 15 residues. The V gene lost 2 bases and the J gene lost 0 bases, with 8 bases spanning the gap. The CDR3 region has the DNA TGTGCCAGCAGTTACAGTGGGCACTCTGGAAACACCATATATTTT. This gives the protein CASSYSGHSGNTIYF.

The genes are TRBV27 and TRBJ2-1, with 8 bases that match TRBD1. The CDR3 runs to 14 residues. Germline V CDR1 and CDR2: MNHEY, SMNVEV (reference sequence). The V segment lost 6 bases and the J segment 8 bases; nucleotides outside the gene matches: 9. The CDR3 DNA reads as TGTGCCAGCAGACCAGCAGGGGGCGGGTATGAGCAGTTCTTC. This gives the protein CASRPAGGGYEQFF.

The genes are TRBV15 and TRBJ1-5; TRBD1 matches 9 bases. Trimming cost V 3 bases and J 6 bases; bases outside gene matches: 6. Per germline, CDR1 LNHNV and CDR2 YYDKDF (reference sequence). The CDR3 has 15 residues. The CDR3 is CATSRQQGAGQPQHF. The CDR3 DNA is TGTGCCACCAGCAGGCAACAGGGGGCAGGTCAGCCCCAGCATTTT.

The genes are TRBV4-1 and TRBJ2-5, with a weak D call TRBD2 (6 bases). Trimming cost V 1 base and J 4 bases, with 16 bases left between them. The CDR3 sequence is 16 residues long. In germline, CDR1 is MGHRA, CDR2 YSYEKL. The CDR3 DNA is TGCGCCAGCAGCCAAGCGGCGGCGGGGTCCCGAGAGACCCAGTACTTC. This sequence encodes CASSQAAAGSRETQYF.

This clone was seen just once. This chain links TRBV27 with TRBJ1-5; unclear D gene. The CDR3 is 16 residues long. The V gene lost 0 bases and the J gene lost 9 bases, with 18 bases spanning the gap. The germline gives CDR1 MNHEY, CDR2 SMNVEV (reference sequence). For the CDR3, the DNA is TGTGCCAGCAGTTTATCGCCGGGTCCCCCTCTCGGGCCCCAGCATTTT. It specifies CASSLSPGPPLGPQHF.